The TCR beta chain under discussion was sequenced for a study of T cells in Graves' hyperthyroidism and ophthalmopathy (dated by TCRdb to between 2018 and 2020). Regarding the complete study: Peripheral blood was collected at initial diagnosis, before any treatment. To identify TCR V-J signatures that set the groups apart, the researchers used a discovery cohort of more than 95 patients, made up of 40 to 45 with Graves' ophthalmopathy and about 55 with stable Graves' hyperthyroidism. Prospective prediction of ophthalmopathy was tested in an independent validation cohort consisting of some 19 hyperthyroidism patients and over 15 patients who later progressed to ophthalmopathy. The 100 or so discovery patients were divided at random into training and test sets in a 7:3 ratio. In addition, the study compared T-cell repertoires in thyroid tissue and in blood from 6 or 7 Graves' hyperthyroidism patients. Following sampling, methimazole starting at 30 mg daily was given to hyperthyroidism patients, and high-dose intravenous methylprednisolone was given to ophthalmopathy patients. According to the paper, TCR Vbeta CDR3 sequencing was carried out on 120 to 150 peripheral blood samples, which came from approximately 41 ophthalmopathy, around 75 hyperthyroidism and roughly 17 progressor patients. The study at large found these results: Blood samples also contained most of the expanded thyroid clonotypes (frequency above 0.001), which suggests that blood repertoires may reflect thyroid immune responses. In validation, progression to ophthalmopathy was predicted by the model with around 71% sensitivity and 72.22% specificity, a median of 6.5 months before onset. Sample size was not statistically predetermined, and investigators were not blinded to group allocation. A 13 V-J signature model separated ophthalmopathy from stable hyperthyroidism, with around 91% sensitivity and roughly 81% specificity in cross-validation and 80%/75% in testing.

From the cysteine up to the phenylalanine, the CDR3 has a length of 11 residues. The entry retains the CDR3 DNA only, 33 bases that are in frame from base 1. V is cut by 6 bases and J by 10 bases, and the space between the germline ends is 12 bases. Stable Graves' hyperthyroidism was defined as no progression to ophthalmopathy during 18 months of follow-up. Hyperthyroidism patients were aged 18 to 65 years and newly diagnosed, with disease duration of less than 2 months. The study excluded patients with uncontrolled infections, other autoimmune diseases, pregnancy or lactation. Diagnoses relied on clinical symptoms, serum thyroxine and TRAb, thyroid ultrasound and orbital computed tomography. Ficoll-Paque density gradient centrifugation was used to isolate PBMCs from 8.5 to 10 ml of fresh peripheral blood. Total RNA was extracted using Trizol reagent, and RNA quality was assessed on an Agilent 2100 Bioanalyzer.

Points on this clonotype: This receptor's antigen is unknown. No base quality values were provided; no much bigger clone lies one nucleotide off.

TCR beta CDR3 regions were amplified from RNA transcripts. For the first round of RT-PCR on the TCR CDR3, the HTBI primer set was used together with the Qiagen OneStep RT-PCR kit. A second multiplex PCR round built the libraries, followed by size selection and purification. Sequencing of the libraries was done on an Illumina HiSeq2000 using paired-end 100 bp reads. The paper's data handling went like this. SOAPnuke was used to process the raw data, removing reads that contained adapters or uncalled bases, had a mean Phred below 15, or lacked an exact match to the constant primer or identifier. COPE v1.2.5 was used to merge high-quality paired reads, and clonotypes were defined as unique nucleotide sequences. MiTCR v1.1 was used to align clonotypes to the IMGT TRBV, TRBD and TRBJ reference segments. The analysis was restricted to V-J combinations with a frequency above 0.0001, which together covered approximately 99% of the repertoires. A TCS score was defined as the ratio between F50 (clonal expansion) and ExV (chaos), using BLOSUM62-based TCRdist between CDR3 peptides within each V-J. Welch's t-statistics and random forest reduced fewer than 550 V-J features to about 13, which were used in a naive Bayes classifier (R e1071). Thyroid-blood repertoire similarity was quantified with the Morisita-Horn index. TCRdb reprocessed the public reads (quality trimming at Q25 with fastp, clone calling with MiXCR) and kept in-frame beta chains. All rows with the same CDR3 protein become a single entry with the most common DNA and genes. TCRdb, not the authors, supplied the V and J calls. This sample holds roughly 710,000 distinct CDR3 sequences; approximately 40% were observed only once. Jointly, the top ten make up around a third of the sample.

In this chain, TRBV12-3 or TRBV12-4 is recombined with TRBJ1-1, and TRBD1 may be the D gene, going by 5 matching bases. The sample was blood. The receptor comes from a woman in her 40s with Graves' hyperthyroidism. The CDR3 region reads CASSSGRGAFF. The bases are TGTGCCAGCAGCTCCGGGAGGGGAGCTTTCTTT.